A single sample gave rise to the 20 T cell receptor delta chains below, sequenced in a study of gamma-delta chains in newborns, infants, children. TCRdb re-called the reads using CATT. The data show 4,800 or so delta-chain clones, under 50% seen once. Sample: blood. These receptors came from a child who received the measles vaccine.

The chain is built from TRDV3 and TRDJ3; no reliable D call. Germline V gene lookup returns CDR1 TVYSNPD and CDR2 GDNSRS (reference sequence). CDR3 length equals 20 residues. V gave up 3 bases and J gave up 0 bases, with 24 bases separating them. Here the CDR3 DNA reads TGTGCCTTCCCCAGGGACAGGCTTAAGGTGGGCTCCTGGGACACCCGACAGATGTTTTTC. This translates into CAFPRDRLKVGSWDTRQMFF.

Sample share makes this clone large. The V call is TRDV3, the J call TRDJ1, with 7 bases identical to TRDD3. J gave up 4 bases and V 2 bases, and 10 bases lay outside the gene matches. CDR1 TVYSNPD and CDR2 GDNSRS come from the germline V gene (reference sequence). The CDR3 runs to 14 residues. Written as DNA, the CDR3 is TGTGCCTTTCGGGACTGGGGACCCCGCGATAAACTCATCTTT. It translates to CAFRDWGPRDKLIF. Drawing the rest from reference TRDV3 and TRDJ1, the complete variable domain is CDKVTQSSPDQTVASGSEVVLLCTYDTVYSNPDLFWYRIRPDYSFQFVFYGDNSRSEGADFTQGRFSVKHILTQKAFHLVISPVRTEDSATYYCAFRDWGPRDKLIFGKGTRVTVEP.

The rearrangement links TRDV1 to TRDJ1, with a tentative D call TRDD3 (6 bases). With 0 bases removed from V and 0 bases from J, the gap between germline ends came to 41 bases. The CDR3 length is 26 residues. Germline V gives CDR1 TSWWSYY, CDR2 QGS. In DNA form, the CDR3 reads TGTGCTCTTGGGGAACTCCCTCCTATCAGGATATGGGGGGTACGCCTCCGATCCGTCTACACCGATAAACTCATCTTT. This translates into CALGELPPIRIWGVRLRSVYTDKLIF.

The chain carries TRDV1 and TRDJ2; the D gene is possibly TRDD2 (5 bases). Per germline, CDR1 TSWWSYY and CDR2 QGS. Trimming took off 2 bases at V and 0 bases at J, with 19 bases between the two ends. The length of the CDR3 is 19 residues. The CDR3 spells CALGEASFFLGALTAQLFF. Here the CDR3 DNA reads TGTGCTCTTGGGGAAGCCTCTTTTTTCCTCGGGGCTTTGACAGCACAACTCTTCTTT.

The genes are TRDV1 and TRDJ1; D is undetermined. From germline, CDR1 is TSWWSYY and CDR2 QGS. Trimming shortened V by 3 bases and J by 0 bases, and 17 bases separated the two germline ends. The CDR3 runs 17 residues. The DNA of the CDR3 is TGTGCTCTTGGGGACGTTCCCCATCCCCGTAACACCGATAAACTCATCTTT. This translates into CALGDVPHPRNTDKLIF.

The chain recombines TRDV3 with TRDJ1; 9 nucleotides align to TRDD3. This CDR3 is built from 16 residues. The germline gives CDR1 TVYSNPD, CDR2 GDNSRS (reference sequence). V dropped 0 bases and J dropped 2; count of bases not matched to a gene: 10. CDR3 region: CAFRSDYWGRTDKLIF. CDR3 sequence (DNA): TGTGCCTTTAGGTCGGATTACTGGGGGAGGACCGATAAACTCATCTTT.

In this sample, this clone turned up a few times. This chain links TRDV1 with TRDJ1; 13 bases line up with TRDD3. V shed 2 bases and J 3 bases; nucleotides not matched to a gene: 18. Germline values: CDR1 TSWWSYY, CDR2 QGS. CDR3 length: 21 residues. The CDR3 DNA sequence: TGTGCTCTTGGGGAATTTAAGGCCTACGGCTTACTGGGGGATACGTCCGATAAACTCATCTTT. It codes for CALGEFKAYGLLGDTSDKLIF.

This clone is medium-sized by share. The chain carries TRDV2 and TRDJ3; TRDD3 matches at 13 bases. Germline-derived CDR1 and CDR2 are GEAIGNYY and EKD. Trimming took 3 bases from V and 2 from J; bases not matched to a gene: 6. This CDR3 is built from 19 residues. The CDR3 DNA sequence: TGTGCCTGTGACGCACTGGGGGATACGCAAGCCTGGGACACCCGACAGATGTTTTTC. It is translated as CACDALGDTQAWDTRQMFF.

The chain recombines TRDV1 with TRDJ1; the match to TRDD3 covers 9 bases. Per germline, CDR1 TSWWSYY and CDR2 QGS. Trimming cost V 1 base and J 1 base; bases outside gene matches: 16. The CDR3 runs 20 residues. This CDR3 is CALGEHLETPWGMVTDKLIF. CDR3 coding DNA: TGTGCTCTTGGGGAACATCTAGAGACCCCCTGGGGGATGGTCACCGATAAACTCATCTTT.

In its sample, this clone ranks as medium-sized (0.01 to 0.1%). CDR3 residues: CALGELISYDYGGYEGKLIF. In nucleotides, the CDR3 is TGTGCTCTTGGGGAACTGATTTCCTACGACTATGGGGGATATGAGGGTAAACTCATCTTT. V gene TRDV1 combines with J gene TRDJ1; 9 bases match TRDD3. The ends lost 0 bases at V and 7 bases at J; junction bases unmatched: 21. The CDR3 sequence is 20 residues long. Germline values: CDR1 TSWWSYY, CDR2 QGS.

This clone was detected only a few times. V usage is TRDV1 and J usage is TRDJ1, with 7 bases lining up with TRDD3. Germline V gene data show CDR1 as TSWWSYY and CDR2 as QGS. This CDR3 spans 19 amino acids. After removal of 5 bases from V and 0 bases from J, the junction contained 18 bases not matched to a gene. CDR3 in amino acids: CALGTKRLEDTLYTDKLIF. In nucleotides, the CDR3 is TGTGCTCTTGGGACGAAACGCCTGGAGGATACGCTGTACACCGATAAACTCATCTTT.

This rearrangement joins TRDV1 to TRDJ1, with 9 bases lining up with TRDD3. There are 17 residues in the CDR3. Germline CDR1 and CDR2: TSWWSYY and QGS. The junction had 9 bases not matched to a gene; V was cut back by 1 base and J by 3 bases. The DNA of the CDR3 is TGTGCTCTTGGGGAACCGGTAGTTGGGGGATATTCCGATAAACTCATCTTT. This sequence encodes CALGEPVVGGYSDKLIF.

Of note for this clone: A much larger clone lies one base from this, so it may be a read error. The V gene is TRDV2, the J gene TRDJ3, with 9 bases that match TRDD3. Germline V gene sequence: CDR1 GEAIGNYY, CDR2 EKD. The CDR3 has 21 amino acids. The V and J ends lost 0 bases and 0 bases, in that order; junction bases with no gene match: 11. DNA of the CDR3: TGTGCCTGTGACACCGAGAGGTACTGGGGGACTTCCTCCTGGGACACCCGACAGATGTTTTTC. As protein: CACDTERYWGTSSWDTRQMFF.

With regard to this clone: Other DNA sequences of this sample code for an identical CDR3. This rearrangement joins TRDV1 to TRDJ1; 9 bases align to TRDD3. The germline V gene has CDR1 TSWWSYY and CDR2 QGS. This CDR3 has 24 amino acids. V trimming: 6 bases; J trimming: 0 bases; junction bases outside the gene matches: 32. CDR3: CALGPQNDWGRALTRPVYTDKLIF. The CDR3 DNA follows: TGTGCTCTTGGTCCCCAAAACGACTGGGGGAGGGCCCTCACAAGGCCCGTGTACACCGATAAACTCATCTTT.

The CDR3 DNA is TGTGCCTTTACGTTGGAAATCGGGATAGGGGACACCGATAAACTCATCTTT. Its protein is CAFTLEIGIGDTDKLIF. The chain has TRDV3 and TRDJ1; D is perhaps TRDD3 (6 bases). The CDR3 sequence is 17 residues long. Deletions cut 1 base from V and 0 bases from J, with 21 bases between. Germline V gene data show CDR1 as TVYSNPD and CDR2 as GDNSRS (reference sequence).

This clone is judged medium-sized. At the DNA level, this CDR3 is encoded by other sequences in the same sample as well. The V call is TRDV2, the J call TRDJ1, with D tentatively TRDD3 (8 bases). This CDR3 has 21 residues. CDR1 GEAIGNYY and CDR2 EKD come from the germline V gene. V was pared by 0 bases and J by 1 base, with 29 bases between. CDR3 region: CACDTGLPRLGAPRGTDKLIF. CDR3 bases: TGTGCCTGTGACACCGGCCTTCCTCGACTGGGGGCCCCACGGGGCACCGATAAACTCATCTTT.

The V and J genes are TRDV2 and TRDJ3, with TRDD3 matching over 13 bases. Per the germline V gene, CDR1 is GEAIGNYY and CDR2 is EKD. V was clipped by 3 bases and J by 0 bases; unmatched bases: 7. The CDR3 covers 20 residues. The CDR3 here is CACDATGGYAFSWDTRQMFF. CDR3 DNA sequence: TGTGCCTGTGACGCTACTGGGGGATACGCTTTCTCCTGGGACACCCGACAGATGTTTTTC.

The V call is TRDV2, the J call TRDJ3; 11 bases fit TRDD3. V shed 3 bases and J 0 bases; nucleotides not matched to a gene: 3. Germline CDR1 is GEAIGNYY and CDR2 is EKD. This CDR3 spans 18 amino acids. The CDR3 region has the DNA TGTGCCTGTGACGTACTGGGGGATAGCTCCTGGGACACCCGACAGATGTTTTTC. Translation: CACDVLGDSSWDTRQMFF.

This clone has more than one count but fewer than ten. The rearrangement links TRDV1 to TRDJ3; 9 bases map to TRDD3. The length of the CDR3 is 23 residues. J lost 0 bases, V lost 0 bases, and 15 bases had no gene match. Germline V gives CDR1 TSWWSYY, CDR2 QGS. In DNA form, the CDR3 reads TGTGCTCTTGGGGAACTAAAGGGACCTTCCTGGGGGATCTACTCCTGGGACACCCGACAGATGTTTTTC. This sequence encodes CALGELKGPSWGIYSWDTRQMFF.

The chain recombines TRDV1 with TRDJ1; D is undetermined. V lost 2 bases and J lost 0, with 37 bases in between. Germline V gene lookup returns CDR1 TSWWSYY and CDR2 QGS. The CDR3 totals 24 residues. The CDR3, as DNA: TGTGCTCTTGGGGAATGGTTGGGACCTTTGGAAGATGCAACGCCCAGGGTGTACACCGATAAACTCATCTTT. This translates into CALGEWLGPLEDATPRVYTDKLIF.